Sequencing of this TCR beta chain was carried out in a study of CD8+ T cells in alopecia areata. Study at large: Oral tofacitinib, 5 to 10 mg twice daily, was given in an open-label trial. Findings and caveats of the study: Tofacitinib yielded significantly lower scalp clonality and fewer expanded CD8+ clones among the top 100. More clonal than normal scalp was lesional scalp, particularly alopecia totalis/universalis. Sequencing of scalp samples also includes resident alphabeta T cells from normal skin.

On this clone: Antigen: not known. Other nucleotide sequences from this sample produce the same CDR3.

Germline-derived CDR1 and CDR2 are MNHEY and SVGAGI. The CDR3 has 14 amino acids. The V and J ends lost 2 bases and 0 bases respectively, with 7 bases between them. Reverse transcription of extracted RNA yielded cDNA, which provided the sequencing template. The table came from immunoSEQ multiplex PCR; TCRdb's copy has only in-frame clones and leaves some out. The sample has some 200,000 clones, around 60% seen once; the top ten hold over 10%. Treatment here: oral pan-JAK inhibitor, 5-10 mg twice daily. This sequence joins TRBV6-5 and TRBJ1-1; D is ambiguous. This TCR derives from a human donor with alopecia areata. The sequences come from CD8+ T cells sorted from blood, collected at week 24, from a patient treated with tofacitinib. The CDR3: CASSYSRLNTEAFF. The CDR3 DNA follows: TGTGCCAGCAGTTACAGCAGACTGAACACTGAAGCTTTCTTT.